This T cell receptor beta chain was profiled in a study of shared clonotypes between healthy human individuals. Naive CD8 populations comprised CD45RO-negative cells positively selected for CCR7, excluding terminally differentiated effector memory CD45RA+ cells. As for this clone: Its antigen is undetermined.

In the original workflow: For the immunoSEQ data, sequences were junction-only without quality scores, so filtering differed. Libraries were prepared by immunoSEQ multiplex PCR; TCRdb keeps only in-frame clonotypes and omits some of them. That table is the source of V, J and clone size, and D and trimming were worked out from the DNA. Here the sample spans some 2.1 million clones, about 95% being singletons. V lost 4 bases to trimming and J lost 2 bases; unmatched junction nucleotides: 12. CDR3 size: 17 residues. CDR1 and CDR2 (germline): ENHRY, SYGVKD. General study points: Sampling covered nothing but blood. Tissue TCR repertoires likely differ from those found in blood. Clonotypes not shared had lower generation probabilities than those common to all four donors.

The sequenced sample was naive CD8+ T cells sorted from blood. The receptor was isolated from a man aged 18-30 years in good health. This rearrangement joins TRBV10-3 to TRBJ2-7; 9 bases are a match to TRBD1. In DNA, the CDR3 is TGTGCCATCAGTGGTCGGGACAGGGAGAATGGACCCTACGAGCAGTACTTC. This sequence encodes CAISGRDRENGPYEQYF.